Following are 5 T cell receptor beta chains from one sample sequenced in a study of blood T cells in healthy people across ages. Next came a second PCR, run for roughly 7 to 12 cycles, which used a sample-barcoded 5' primer along with a J-beta primer mix. TCRdb itself ran the 5' RACE reads through MiXCR, one entry per CDR3 protein. The repertoire holds about 1.1 million distinct CDR3 sequences, with 35% to 40% as singletons. Sequencing was carried out using blood. Receptor source: a man between 18 and 35 years old in good health.

In its sample, this clonotype was seen a few times. The chain employs TRBV28 and TRBJ2-5; 8 bases map to TRBD1. The CDR3 sequence is 16 residues long. V shed 7 bases and J 5 bases; nucleotides not matched to a gene: 15. The germline V gene encodes CDR1 MDHEN and CDR2 SYDVKM. The CDR3 DNA sequence: TGTGCCAGCACCCCACTCGTTCAGGGGGCGCATGAGACCCAGTACTTC. Translating it yields CASTPLVQGAHETQYF.

This clonotype has more than one count but fewer than ten. The gene calls are TRBV6-2 or TRBV6-3 and TRBJ2-1; 9 bases are shared with TRBD2. Germline-derived CDR1 and CDR2 are MNHEY and SVGEGT. The CDR3 has 16 residues. V dropped 9 bases and J dropped 2; count of bases not matched to a gene: 11. The CDR3 sequence: CASYPTSGGPYNEQFF. CDR3 coding DNA: TGTGCCAGTTACCCTACGAGCGGGGGGCCCTACAATGAGCAGTTCTTC.

This clonotype appeared a few times. This chain uses TRBV7-3 with TRBJ2-1; D not resolved. CDR1 and CDR2 (germline): SGHTA, FQGTGA. The CDR3 length is 13 residues. Trimming left V 2 bases short and J 7 bases short, with 9 bases between. DNA of the CDR3: TGTGCCAGCAGCTTAGAAGGGATGAATGAGCAGTTCTTC. Translated, it gives CASSLEGMNEQFF.

The chain has TRBV30 and TRBJ1-2; D possibly corresponds to TRBD1 (5 bases). This CDR3 contains 15 residues. Germline V gives CDR1 GTSNPN, CDR2 SVGIG (reference sequence). Trimming cost V 4 bases and J 6 bases, with 21 bases left between them. Here the CDR3 DNA reads TGTGCCTGGACCCGCCCGGGCCCTTTAGGGGATGGCTACACCTTC. Translating gives CAWTRPGPLGDGYTF.

The chain has TRBV7-7 and TRBJ2-7; D remains ambiguous. The closer fit of TRBJ2-5 to the DNA end suggests the J call may be wrong. CDR1 is SSHAT, CDR2 FNYEAQ, per germline (reference sequence). The CDR3 loop spans 13 amino acids. In DNA, the CDR3 is TGTGCCAGCAGCTTAGTCCTGGGGGAGACCCAGTACTTC. Protein sequence: CASSLVLGETQYF.